This T cell receptor beta chain is from a study of cytotoxic CD8 clonotypes in ibrutinib-treated CLL. Target depth was 1 in 200,000 to 1 in 1 million T cells, about 10x per clonotype. The table came from immunoSEQ multiplex PCR; TCRdb's copy has only in-frame clones and leaves some out. The table shows approximately 120,000 clones, with about 53% occurring only once. Study outcomes and limitations: Sampling schedules were unmatched across sustained-remission and progressing patients.

This clone was seen only a few times. The target antigen is unknown. CDR3 length: 15 amino acids. Per the germline V gene, CDR1 is SGHDT and CDR2 is YYEEEE. Trimming left V 4 bases short and J 2 bases short, with 16 bases between. V gene TRBV5-6 combines with J gene TRBJ2-7; D not resolved. The TCR sequence derives from a human donor with chronic lymphocytic leukemia. This sample comprised PBMCs, obtained after 24 months of ibrutinib treatment. CDR3 nucleotides: TGTGCCAGCAGCCGAGAGCTGACCCATACCTACGAGCAGTACTTC. Protein product: CASSRELTHTYEQYF.